This entry lists 27 T cell receptor beta chains sequenced from one sample in a study of blood T cell repertoires in COVID-19. The method was immunoSEQ multiplex PCR; TCRdb's version includes in-frame clones alone and lacks a portion of them. This table holds under 200,000 clones, approximately 90% found once. Specimen: peripheral blood. These receptors were obtained from a man aged 35-49 years with active or convalescent COVID-19.

This clone was detected a few times. The chain uses TRBV19 and TRBJ2-2; D remains unclear. The CDR3 is made up of 15 amino acids. Trimming took off 3 bases at V and 2 bases at J, with 10 bases between the two ends. Germline V gene lookup returns CDR1 LNHDA and CDR2 SQIVND (reference sequence). CDR3 region: CASSMRLTNTGELFF. The CDR3 DNA sequence: TGTGCCAGTAGTATGCGACTCACAAACACCGGGGAGCTGTTTTTT.

The rearrangement uses TRBV28 and TRBJ2-3; the D gene is possibly TRBD2 (6 bases). From germline, CDR1 is MDHEN and CDR2 SYDVKM. Trimming removed 6 bases from V and 2 bases from J, with 12 bases in between. This CDR3 has 14 residues. CDR3 sequence: CASSVGGSTDTQYF. Written as DNA, the CDR3 is TGTGCCAGCAGCGTGGGGGGTTCCACAGATACGCAGTATTTT.

This chain links TRBV11-2 with TRBJ2-3; D gene ambiguous. Trimming took off 1 base at V and 2 bases at J, with 7 bases between the two ends. CDR1 is SGHAT, CDR2 FQNNGV, per germline. CDR3 size: 14 residues. The DNA for the CDR3 is TGTGCCAGCAGCTTAGCAGATACCACAGATACGCAGTATTTT. It yields the protein CASSLADTTDTQYF. Drawing the rest from reference TRBV11-2 and TRBJ2-3, the complete variable domain is EAGVAQSPRYKIIEKRQSVAFWCNPISGHATLYWYQQILGQGPKLLIQFQNNGVVDDSQLPKDRFSAERLKGVDSTLKIQPAKLEDSAVYLCASSLADTTDTQYFGPGTRLTVL.

V gene TRBV19 combines with J gene TRBJ1-1; a possible D gene is TRBD1 (5 bases). The CDR3 runs to 16 residues. Trimming pared 2 bases from V and 0 bases from J, leaving 13 bases between. Germline CDR1 and CDR2: LNHDA and SQIVND (reference sequence). Here the CDR3 reads CASSIRQGWMNTEAFF. In nucleotides, the CDR3 is TGTGCCAGTAGTATAAGGCAGGGATGGATGAACACTGAAGCTTTCTTT.

The V call is TRBV3-1 (or the pseudogene TRBV3-2), the J call TRBJ2-5, with 8 positions matching TRBD2. V trimming: 1 base; J trimming: 4 bases; junction bases outside the gene matches: 5. The CDR3 has 15 amino acids. The germline V gene has CDR1 LGHDT and CDR2 YNNKEL (reference sequence). CDR3 in DNA: TGTGCCAGCAGCCAAGGTCTCCGGGGGGGAGAGACCCAGTACTTC. This gives the protein CASSQGLRGGETQYF.

The V and J genes are TRBV5-6 and TRBJ2-7, with TRBD1 matching 7 bases. The germline CDR1 and CDR2 sequences are SGHDT and YYEEEE. Unmatched junction bases numbered 9, after V lost 3 bases and J lost 3 bases. CDR3 length equals 15 residues. CDR3 in DNA: TGTGCCAGCAGCTCCGGGACAGTGGTAATCTACGAGCAGTACTTC. As protein: CASSSGTVVIYEQYF.

This clone appeared once. V gene TRBV6-4 combines with J gene TRBJ2-1, with 8 bases that match TRBD2. The ends lost 4 bases at V and 9 bases at J; junction bases unmatched: 11. Per the germline V gene, CDR1 is MRHNA and CDR2 is SNTAGT. The CDR3 sequence is 15 residues long. The CDR3 loop is CASSGSGKGYGEQFF. The CDR3 nucleotides read TGTGCCAGCAGTGGTAGCGGGAAGGGGTACGGTGAGCAGTTCTTC.

The chain carries TRBV4-2 and TRBJ2-1; TRBD1 matches at 9 bases. Germline lookup yields CDR1 LGHNA and CDR2 YNFKEQ. V shed 5 bases, J shed 9 bases, and the junction held 8 bases outside the gene matches. The CDR3 has 14 residues. The CDR3 spells CASSTRQGVIEQFF. CDR3 nucleotide sequence: TGTGCCAGCAGCACCCGACAGGGGGTCATTGAGCAGTTCTTC.

The CDR3 DNA sequence: TGTGCCAGCAGCCAAGGTCGACAGCCTATGAACACTGAAGCTTTCTTT. Its translation: CASSQGRQPMNTEAFF. The rearrangement uses TRBV4-2 and TRBJ1-1; perhaps TRBD1 as D (5 bases). The germline V gene has CDR1 LGHNA and CDR2 YNFKEQ. The CDR3 is 16 residues long. V was trimmed by 1 base and J by 0 bases, leaving 12 bases between them.

This chain uses TRBV19 with TRBJ2-5; maybe TRBD1 (6 bases). V gave up 4 bases and J gave up 3 bases, with 12 bases separating them. Germline V gene sequence: CDR1 LNHDA, CDR2 SQIVND (reference sequence). CDR3 length: 14 residues. CDR3 region: CASSRTDLKETQYF. DNA for the CDR3: TGTGCCAGTAGTAGGACAGATCTTAAAGAGACCCAGTACTTC.

Written as DNA, the CDR3 is TGTGCCAGCTCACCACAAGAAAAACCAGGCTACGAGCAGTACTTC. Amino acid sequence: CASSPQEKPGYEQYF. The V call is TRBV18, the J call TRBJ2-7; D is undetermined. Germline CDR1 reads KGHSH; CDR2 reads LQKENI. This CDR3 contains 15 residues. Trimming shortened V by 1 base and J by 3 bases, and 13 bases separated the two germline ends. Together with reference TRBV18 and TRBJ2-7, the CDR3 gives the full variable domain: NAGVMQNPRHLVRRRGQEARLRCSPMKGHSHVYWYRQLPEEGLKFMVYLQKENIIDESGMPKERFSAEFPKEGPSILRIQQVVRGDSAAYFCASSPQEKPGYEQYFGPGTRLTVT.

The chain carries TRBV19 and TRBJ1-4, with TRBD1 matching 9 bases. Germline V gene sequence: CDR1 LNHDA, CDR2 SQIVND (reference sequence). The length of the CDR3 is 15 residues. V was pared by 3 bases and J by 6 bases, with 5 bases of the junction left unmatched. This CDR3 is CASSIPGQGHEKLFF. For the CDR3, the DNA is TGTGCCAGTAGTATCCCGGGACAGGGTCATGAAAAACTGTTTTTT.

This sequence joins TRBV7-9 and TRBJ1-2; 7 nucleotides line up with TRBD1. CDR1 SEHNR and CDR2 FQNEAQ come from the germline V gene (reference sequence). V trimming: 5 bases; J trimming: 7 bases; junction bases outside the gene matches: 19. This CDR3 is built from 17 residues. The CDR3 loop is CASSPLGQVRSSSGYTF. Written as DNA, the CDR3 is TGTGCCAGCAGCCCACTCGGACAGGTGCGTTCTTCGTCTGGCTACACCTTC.

V is TRBV7-9 and J is TRBJ1-2; maybe TRBD1 (5 bases). The CDR3 contains 15 residues. Trimming removed 4 bases at V and 4 bases at J, with 16 bases between. Germline V gives CDR1 SEHNR, CDR2 FQNEAQ (reference sequence). In DNA form, the CDR3 reads TGTGCCAGCAGCTCAAACGACAGAAGGGGCTATGGCTACACCTTC. The encoded protein is CASSSNDRRGYGYTF.

J is TRBJ1-5 and V is TRBV19; no reliable D call. Germline values: CDR1 LNHDA, CDR2 SQIVND (reference sequence). V was clipped by 2 bases and J by 3 bases, with 17 bases between them. This CDR3 is 17 amino acids long. CDR3 in amino acids: CASSIYGRDMNNQPQHF. DNA for the CDR3: TGTGCCAGTAGTATATACGGTCGCGATATGAACAATCAGCCCCAGCATTTT. The entire variable domain, with the rest obtained from reference TRBV19 and TRBJ1-5, is as follows: DGGITQSPKYLFRKEGQNVTLSCEQNLNHDAMYWYRQDPGQGLRLIYYSQIVNDFQKGDIAEGYSVSREKKESFPLTVTSAQKNPTAFYLCASSIYGRDMNNQPQHFGDGTRLSIL.

The chain uses TRBV7-2 and TRBJ2-5, with D perhaps TRBD2 (7 bases). Germline CDR1 and CDR2: SGHTA and FQGNSA. The V and J ends lost 1 base and 3 bases respectively, with 18 bases between them. This CDR3 is built from 17 residues. CDR3 DNA sequence: TGTGCCAGCAGCTTAGGTTTAGGGGGAGGGAATAAAGAGACCCAGTACTTC. This translates into CASSLGLGGGNKETQYF.

The rearrangement joins TRBV15 to TRBJ2-7; D remains ambiguous. Trimming removed 1 base at V and 1 base at J, with 17 bases between. CDR3 length equals 17 residues. CDR1 LNHNV and CDR2 YYDKDF come from the germline V gene (reference sequence). The CDR3, as DNA: TGTGCCACCAGCAGAGGATTAGTTGTGACTTATTCCTACGAGCAGTACTTC. Amino acid sequence: CATSRGLVVTYSYEQYF.

V is TRBV6-1 and J is TRBJ2-7; TRBD1 matches 9 bases. The CDR3 has 17 amino acids. V lost 3 bases and J lost 7; bases outside the gene matches: 16. Germline CDR1 and CDR2: MNHNS and SASEGT. CDR3 coding DNA: TGTGCCAGCAGTGACCCGACAACCCCCGGGACAGGGTTAGAGCAGTACTTC. Translating gives CASSDPTTPGTGLEQYF.

J is TRBJ1-5 and V is TRBV4-1, with 8 bases lining up with TRBD1. V shed 2 bases and J 9 bases; nucleotides not matched to a gene: 9. The CDR3 is 15 residues long. Germline CDR1 MGHRA, CDR2 YSYEKL. This chain's CDR3 is CASSQPGQGKGPQHF. DNA for the CDR3: TGCGCCAGCAGCCAACCCGGACAGGGTAAAGGGCCCCAGCATTTT.

As to this clone: Additional DNA sequences in this sample encode the identical CDR3. The chain has TRBV12-3 or TRBV12-4 and TRBJ1-5; perhaps TRBD1 as D (5 bases). The CDR3 covers 13 residues. With 5 bases removed from V and 7 bases from J, the gap between germline ends came to 12 bases. This CDR3 is CASSLTGAQPQHF. CDR3 bases: TGTGCCAGCAGTCTAACAGGTGCCCAGCCCCAGCATTTT.

The table lists this clone with a few counts. This chain links TRBV3-1 (or the pseudogene TRBV3-2) with TRBJ1-2, with TRBD1 as a possible D gene (6 bases). Germline values: CDR1 LGHDT, CDR2 YNNKEL (reference sequence). Deletions cut 6 bases from V and 4 bases from J, with 15 bases between. The CDR3 is 14 amino acids. The CDR3 DNA reads TGTGCCAGCAGTCGAGACAGGTTTGGCTATGGCTACACCTTC. Translation gives CASSRDRFGYGYTF.

The gene calls are TRBV12-5 and TRBJ2-7, with no clear D. Germline loops: CDR1 LGHNT, CDR2 FRNRAP. The CDR3 is 13 residues long. The V and J ends lost 6 bases and 1 base respectively, with 10 bases between them. The CDR3 coding sequence is TGTGCTAGTGGCGCCGGGTATTCCTACGAGCAGTACTTC. Its translation is CASGAGYSYEQYF.

The chain couples TRBV2 to TRBJ1-3; 7 bases map to TRBD1. Unmatched junction bases numbered 11, after V lost 9 bases and J lost 9 bases. Germline assignment: CDR1 SNHLY and CDR2 FYNNEI. This CDR3 has 13 residues. The CDR3 DNA sequence: TGTGCCAGAGGACTGACAGGGTCGGGCACCATATATTTT. This codes for CARGLTGSGTIYF.

CDR3 DNA: TGTGCCAGTGGGTTTGGGAGCTACAATGAGCAGTTCTTC. Its protein is CASGFGSYNEQFF. The chain recombines TRBV19 with TRBJ2-1; tentative D call: TRBD2 (5 bases). The CDR3 extends over 13 amino acids. Germline V CDR1 and CDR2: LNHDA, SQIVND (reference sequence). Trimming pared 8 bases from V and 3 bases from J, leaving 11 bases between.

The chain is built from TRBV16 and TRBJ2-3, with no clear D. The CDR3 consists of 15 residues. Germline-derived CDR1 and CDR2 are KGHSY and FQNENV. V shed 1 base and J shed 5 bases, with 13 bases lying between them. The CDR3 DNA reads as TGTGCCAGCAGCCAATTTGGTCTACCGGGAGATACGCAGTATTTT. Protein product: CASSQFGLPGDTQYF. Full variable domain (rest looked up from reference TRBV16 and TRBJ2-3): GEEVAQTPKHLVRGEGQKAKLYCAPIKGHSYVFWYQQVLKNEFKFLISFQNENVFDETGMPKERFSAKCLPNSPCSLEIQATKLEDSAVYFCASSQFGLPGDTQYFGPGTRLTVL.

This chain connects TRBV7-9 to TRBJ2-3; D gene unclear. The germline V gene encodes CDR1 SEHNR and CDR2 FQNEAQ (reference sequence). The germline V and J ends were trimmed by 3 bases and 3 bases, with 7 bases remaining between them. This CDR3 contains 13 residues. CDR3 loop: CASSFRGTDTQYF. The CDR3 bases are TGTGCCAGCAGCTTTCGAGGAACAGATACGCAGTATTTT.

This clone appeared a single time. The chain links TRBV7-9 to TRBJ2-7; TRBD1 agrees at 9 bases. The V segment lost 6 bases and the J segment 7 bases; nucleotides outside the gene matches: 10. Per the germline V gene, CDR1 is SEHNR and CDR2 is FQNEAQ (reference sequence). The CDR3 spans 14 residues. CDR3 sequence (DNA): TGTGCCAGCAGTCCCGGGACAGGGATCCGGGAGCAGTACTTC. Encoded protein: CASSPGTGIREQYF.